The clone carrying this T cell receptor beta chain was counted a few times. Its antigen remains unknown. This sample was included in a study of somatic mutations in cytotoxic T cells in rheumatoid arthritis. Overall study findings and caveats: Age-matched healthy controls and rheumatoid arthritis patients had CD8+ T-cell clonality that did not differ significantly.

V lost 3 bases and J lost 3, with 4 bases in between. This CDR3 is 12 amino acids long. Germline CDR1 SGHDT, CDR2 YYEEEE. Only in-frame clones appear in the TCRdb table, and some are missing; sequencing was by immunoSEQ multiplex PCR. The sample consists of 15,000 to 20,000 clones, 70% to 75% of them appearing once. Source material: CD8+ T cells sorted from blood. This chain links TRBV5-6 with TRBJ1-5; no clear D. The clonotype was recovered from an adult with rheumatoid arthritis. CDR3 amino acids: CASSSYNQPQHF. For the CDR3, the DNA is TGTGCCAGCAGCTCGTACAATCAGCCCCAGCATTTT.